The 2 T cell receptor beta chains listed next were all sequenced from one sample in a study of T cell responses to AZD1222 COVID-19 vaccine. Sequencing used immunoSEQ multiplex PCR; TCRdb keeps in-frame clones, though not all of them. The sample has around 99,000 clones, about 92% seen once. Sequenced here: peripheral blood, sampled 28 days after the second AZD1222 dose. The receptors were gathered from an adult who received the AZD1222 COVID-19 vaccine.

The chain combines TRBV19 with TRBJ1-5; possible D gene TRBD1, 6 bases. This CDR3 region has 19 residues. The germline gives CDR1 LNHDA, CDR2 SQIVND (reference sequence). V lost 3 bases and J lost 5, with 26 bases in between. CDR3 loop: CASSIGLYRASASDQPQHF. The CDR3 coding sequence is TGTGCCAGTAGTATTGGTTTGTACAGGGCCTCGGCTTCGGATCAGCCCCAGCATTTT.

V gene TRBV2 combines with J gene TRBJ1-4; D may be TRBD1 (5 bases). The CDR3 is made up of 14 amino acids. Germline CDR1 reads SNHLY; CDR2 reads FYNNEI. V gave up 6 bases and J gave up 3 bases, with 11 bases separating them. The CDR3, as DNA: TGTGCCAGCAGCTCCTCACAGGCTAATGAAAAACTGTTTTTT. Amino acids: CASSSSQANEKLFF.